This T cell receptor beta chain is from a study of T cell responses to AZD1222 COVID-19 vaccine. The overall study: Researchers grouped second doses given at about 4 or about 12 weeks into one pool.

Study-wide results and caveats: The study reported that nearly half of spike-specific TCRs target unmutated variant regions. Compared with day 0, the breadth and depth of the Spike-specific TCR repertoire rose significantly after two doses of AZD1222.

The germline V gene has CDR1 MNHEY and CDR2 SVGEGT. Trimming took 6 bases from V and 8 from J, leaving 11 bases between them. The CDR3 runs to 13 residues. On this clone: Its antigen is undetermined.

Assay: immunoSEQ multiplex PCR; the TCRdb copy retains only in-frame clones and omits some. The sample consists of about 120,000 clones, 85% to 90% of them appearing once. The chain couples TRBV6-2 or TRBV6-3 to TRBJ1-6; TRBD1 might be the D (5 bases). Sample: peripheral blood, taken on day 0 of AZD1222 vaccination. The clonotype originates from an adult in good health. The CDR3 sequence: CASSRLGDSPLHF. CDR3 DNA: TGTGCCAGCAGCCGCTTAGGGGATTCACCCCTCCACTTT.